This T cell receptor beta chain was sequenced for a study of cytomegalovirus exposure and HLA in healthy donors. Trimming stripped 2 bases from V and 3 bases from J, with 14 bases between. The germline gives CDR1 MGHDK, CDR2 SYGVNS. The CDR3 contains 16 residues. Measured with immunoSEQ multiplex PCR; TCRdb has only the in-frame clones, and not every one. The repertoire consists of about 130,000 clones, with about 90% occurring once and the leading ten covering 6.2%. The rearrangement uses TRBV25-1 and TRBJ2-1, with D tentatively TRBD2 (5 bases). Sequenced sample: PBMCs. The source is a woman in her 30s in good health and CMV-seropositive. The chain's CDR3 is CASSELVTSNYNEQFF. For the CDR3, the DNA is TGTGCCAGCAGTGAACTAGTCACTAGTAACTACAATGAGCAGTTCTTC.